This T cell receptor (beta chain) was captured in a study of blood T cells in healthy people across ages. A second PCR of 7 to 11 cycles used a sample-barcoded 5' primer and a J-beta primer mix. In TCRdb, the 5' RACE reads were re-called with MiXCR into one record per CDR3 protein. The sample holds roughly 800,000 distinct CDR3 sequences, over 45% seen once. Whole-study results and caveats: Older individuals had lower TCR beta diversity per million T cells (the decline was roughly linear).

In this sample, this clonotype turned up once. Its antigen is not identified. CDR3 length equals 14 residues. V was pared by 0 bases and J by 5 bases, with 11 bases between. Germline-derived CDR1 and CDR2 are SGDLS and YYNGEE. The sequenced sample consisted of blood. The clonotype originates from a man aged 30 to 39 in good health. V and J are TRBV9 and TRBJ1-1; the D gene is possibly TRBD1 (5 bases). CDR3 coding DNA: TGTGCCAGCAGCGTAGTGGGACTGGGGACTGAAGCTTTCTTT. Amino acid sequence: CASSVVGLGTEAFF.